This T cell receptor beta chain was documented in a study of T-cell memory formation after mild COVID-19. Study at large: The TCR clusters were mostly specific to one donor.

TCR alpha and TCR beta cDNA libraries carrying sample barcodes and UMIs came from 5'RACE with constant-segment primers. TCRdb reprocessed the 5' RACE reads with MiXCR, giving one entry per CDR3 protein. The sample has around 500,000 distinct CDR3 sequences, 18% seen once. The V segment lost 9 bases and the J segment 7 bases; nucleotides outside the gene matches: 9. CDR3 length equals 13 residues. Germline CDR1 reads SNHLY; CDR2 reads FYNNEI. This sequence originates from an adult woman who had mild COVID-19 (a few samples of this study predate the infection). Cell type and time point are not known. The source material was PBMCs or a T cell subset sorted from them (not recorded which). The chain couples TRBV2 to TRBJ2-1; TRBD2 matches at 7 bases. This CDR3 is CASEAQGGNEQFF. CDR3 DNA: TGTGCCAGTGAAGCGCAGGGAGGGAATGAGCAGTTCTTC.